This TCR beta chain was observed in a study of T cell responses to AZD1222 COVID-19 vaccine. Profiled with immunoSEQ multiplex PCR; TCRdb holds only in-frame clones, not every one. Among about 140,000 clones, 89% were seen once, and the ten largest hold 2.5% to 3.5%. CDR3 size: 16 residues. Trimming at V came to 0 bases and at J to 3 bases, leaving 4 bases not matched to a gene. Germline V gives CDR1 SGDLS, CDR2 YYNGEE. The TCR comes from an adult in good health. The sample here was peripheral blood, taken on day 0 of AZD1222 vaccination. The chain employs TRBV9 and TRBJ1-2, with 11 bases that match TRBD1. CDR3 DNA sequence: TGTGCCAGCAGCGTAGCCCGGACAGGGGGCGACTATGGCTACACCTTC. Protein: CASSVARTGGDYGYTF.